These 23 T cell receptor beta chains originate from one sample sequenced in a study of molecular identifiers for immune sequencing clone quantification. In TCRdb, the PCR reads were re-called with MiXCR into one record per CDR3 protein. The sample shows about 63,000 distinct CDR3 sequences, roughly a fifth of them seen only once. The sequenced sample was naive CD8+ T cells from blood, with Jurkat cell RNA spiked in. Subset in this sample: FACS-sorted CD8+CD4-CCR7+CD45RA+ naive T cells. These receptors came from a human donor in good health. Some libraries in this study had Jurkat cell RNA spiked in.

The chain combines TRBV27 with TRBJ2-2; TRBD2 is a possible D gene (6 bases). V was cut by 3 bases and J by 3 bases, with 17 bases left in between. CDR3 length: 17 residues. Germline-derived CDR1 and CDR2 are MNHEY and SMNVEV (reference sequence). CDR3 coding DNA: TGTGCCAGCAGTTTTCGGGGGATTAACGGGGACACCGGGGAGCTGTTTTTT. Its protein product is CASSFRGINGDTGELFF.

This clonotype was seen repeatedly, ten times or more. The chain uses TRBV12-3 or TRBV12-4 and TRBJ2-2, with 8 bases lining up with TRBD2. This CDR3 contains 18 residues. Losses at the gene ends were 4 bases for V and 5 bases for J; bases not matched to a gene: 15. For the CDR3, the DNA is TGTGCCAGCAGTTCGCAATCCCTCACTAGCGGTGGGACCGGGGAGCTGTTTTTT. It encodes CASSSQSLTSGGTGELFF.

This clonotype was counted at least ten times. This chain links TRBV6-6 with TRBJ1-5, with TRBD1 matching over 8 bases. The CDR3 has 16 amino acids. Trimming took 4 bases from V and 3 from J; bases not matched to a gene: 8. Looked up from germline, CDR1 is MNHNY and CDR2 is SVGAGI (reference sequence). The CDR3 DNA follows: TGTGCCAGCAGTTCGCAGACAGGGGCGGCCAATCAGCCCCAGCATTTT. Translated: CASSSQTGAANQPQHF.

As to this clonotype: A much larger clone sits a single nucleotide away, making a read error possible. This rearrangement joins TRBV5-1 to TRBJ1-1; D perhaps matches TRBD1 (5 bases). Germline-derived CDR1 and CDR2 are SGHRS and YFSETQ. This CDR3 is 15 amino acids long. The CDR3, as DNA: TGCGCCAGCGGCTTGGGGGTTCAGGGTAACACTGAAGCTTTCTTT. It codes for CASGLGVQGNTEAFF.

This clonotype has at least ten counts. The rearrangement uses TRBV24-1 and TRBJ2-5; TRBD2 might be the D (7 bases). In germline, CDR1 is KGHDR, CDR2 SFDVKD. This CDR3 is built from 17 residues. Deletions cut 2 bases from V and 1 base from J, with 16 bases between. CDR3 residues: CATSDSTGGRIQETQYF. CDR3 DNA sequence: TGTGCCACCAGTGATTCAACGGGGGGCCGCATCCAAGAGACCCAGTACTTC.

The rearrangement joins TRBV24-1 to TRBJ2-3, with TRBD2 matching 8 bases. Germline V lookup: CDR1 KGHDR, CDR2 SFDVKD. The CDR3 is made up of 17 amino acids. The junction had 7 bases not matched to a gene; V was cut back by 1 base and J by 2 bases. In nucleotides, the CDR3 is TGTGCCACCAGTGATTTTAAGACTAGCGAGTCCACAGATACGCAGTATTTT. It yields the protein CATSDFKTSESTDTQYF.

The chain is built from TRBV15 and TRBJ2-7, with D possibly matching TRBD1 (6 bases). There are 14 residues in the CDR3. The V gene lost 0 bases and the J gene lost 3 bases, with 9 bases spanning the gap. Germline CDR1 and CDR2: LNHNV and YYDKDF (reference sequence). The CDR3 DNA is TGTGCCACCAGCAGAGATAGAGGGGGCTACGAGCAGTACTTC. The encoded protein is CATSRDRGGYEQYF.

This chain connects TRBV25-1 to TRBJ2-3, with D perhaps assigned TRBD1 or TRBD2 (5 bases each). Per the germline V gene, CDR1 is MGHDK and CDR2 is SYGVNS. This CDR3 spans 12 amino acids. Deletions cut 1 base from V and 7 bases from J, with 6 bases between. The CDR3 loop reads CASSEWGNTQYF. The CDR3 nucleotides are TGTGCCAGCAGTGAATGGGGGAATACGCAGTATTTT.

This clonotype was seen only a few times. The V gene is TRBV5-4, the J gene TRBJ2-5; D may match TRBD1 or TRBD2 (5 bases each). This CDR3 is 15 amino acids long. CDR1 and CDR2 (germline): SGHNT, YYREEE (reference sequence). V lost 3 bases and J 5 bases, leaving 17 bases between the germline ends. The CDR3 reads CASSSPEGNPETQYF. The CDR3 DNA is TGTGCCAGCAGCTCTCCCGAGGGGAACCCGGAGACCCAGTACTTC.

The table lists this clonotype with many counts. The gene calls are TRBV27 and TRBJ2-3; no clear D. Germline V gene lookup returns CDR1 MNHEY and CDR2 SMNVEV (reference sequence). V lost 3 bases, J lost 2 bases, and 9 bases lay in between. CDR3 length equals 14 residues. The CDR3 region is CASSFAGPTDTQYF. The CDR3 DNA sequence: TGTGCCAGCAGTTTCGCAGGACCCACAGATACGCAGTATTTT.

This clonotype came up many times. The gene calls are TRBV4-1 and TRBJ2-7; 9 bases align to TRBD2. CDR1 is MGHRA, CDR2 YSYEKL, per germline. The CDR3 runs 16 residues. Unmatched junction bases numbered 7, after V lost 3 bases and J lost 1 base. CDR3 in amino acids: CASSHGLAGSSYEQYF. CDR3 in DNA: TGCGCCAGCAGCCATGGCCTAGCGGGGAGTTCCTACGAGCAGTACTTC.

This clonotype was seen only a few times. This chain links TRBV5-1 with TRBJ2-3; 9 bases agree with TRBD1. The CDR3 loop spans 14 amino acids. The ends lost 4 bases at V and 6 bases at J; junction bases unmatched: 6. Looked up from germline, CDR1 is SGHRS and CDR2 is YFSETQ. The CDR3, as DNA: TGCGCCAGCAGCCCCGGGACAGGGACGGATACGCAGTATTTT. As protein: CASSPGTGTDTQYF.

On this clonotype itself: This may be a read error: a much more frequent sequence differs by one nucleotide. The CDR3 does not end in the conserved phenylalanine or tryptophan, so this is likely a read error. The chain recombines TRBV5-3 with TRBJ1-1; D is unresolved. TRBV5-3 is an ORF; its function is uncertain. The CDR3 has 16 residues. CDR3 DNA: TGTGCCAGCAGCTGGGGAGTGATCCGCGCGAACACTGAAGCTTTCCTT. Translating it yields CASSWGVIRANTEAFL.

This clonotype was counted at least ten times. This chain links TRBV6-2 or TRBV6-3 with TRBJ1-1; the match to TRBD1 covers 7 bases. J lost 9 bases, V lost 7 bases, and 8 bases had no gene match. This CDR3 spans 12 amino acids. Looked up from germline, CDR1 is MNHEY and CDR2 is SVGEGT. The CDR3 DNA follows: TGTGCCAGCACCTTGGACAGGATAAAAGCTTTCTTT. Encoded protein: CASTLDRIKAFF.

Regarding this clonotype: A read error may be the cause here, since a much bigger clone is one base away. The chain combines TRBV20-1 with TRBJ2-7, with 8 bases matching TRBD2. This CDR3 spans 16 amino acids. Germline V gene data show CDR1 as DFQATT and CDR2 as SNEGSKA (reference sequence). V lost 1 base, J lost 0 bases, and 8 bases stayed unmatched. For the CDR3, the DNA is TGCAGTGCTAGAGGCCCCTTGCGGGAGGTCTCCTACGAGCAGTACTTC. Protein: CSARGPLREVSYEQYF.

In this sample, this clonotype turned up many times. The J gene is TRBJ2-5, the V gene TRBV23-1, with 8 bases matching TRBD1. TRBV23-1 is an ORF for which the function is uncertain. This CDR3 spans 17 amino acids. Unmatched junction bases numbered 9, after V lost 0 bases and J lost 3 bases. This chain's CDR3 is CASSQSGSAGGKETQYF. The CDR3 DNA is TGCGCCAGCAGTCAATCGGGGAGCGCAGGGGGCAAAGAGACCCAGTACTTC.

The sample holds many counts of this clonotype. This chain links TRBV3-1 with TRBJ2-3; 8 bases match TRBD2. The length of the CDR3 is 16 residues. The V and J ends lost 1 base and 4 bases, in that order; junction bases with no gene match: 7. The V gene's germline CDR1 is LGHDT and CDR2 YNNKEL (reference sequence). The CDR3 DNA sequence: TGTGCCAGCAGCCAAGTGTTCCGGGAGGGTCCAGATACGCAGTATTTT. This encodes CASSQVFREGPDTQYF.

This clonotype was seen many times. An end of the junction does not agree with germline; a read error may underlie this. The CDR3 DNA is TGTGCCAGCAGCAGAATATCCTCCGAGCAGTACTTC. Its protein is CASSRISSEQYF. The V call is TRBV25-1, the J call TRBJ2-7; D remains ambiguous. The CDR3 spans 12 residues. Germline CDR1 and CDR2: MGHDK and SYGVNS.

This clonotype has ten or more counts. The V gene is TRBV4-3, the J gene TRBJ2-7, with D perhaps matching TRBD1 or TRBD2 (5 bases each). This CDR3 is 16 amino acids long. With 0 bases removed from V and 6 bases from J, the gap between germline ends came to 18 bases. Germline values: CDR1 LGHNA, CDR2 YSLEER. The CDR3, as DNA: TGCGCCAGCAGCCAAGATGATCGGGGCGGATCGGGCGAGCAGTACTTC. It yields the protein CASSQDDRGGSGEQYF.

This clonotype was recorded many times. The chain carries TRBV3-1 and TRBJ2-5; D might be TRBD2 (6 bases). CDR1 is LGHDT, CDR2 YNNKEL, per germline (reference sequence). V shed 4 bases and J shed 2 bases, with 11 bases lying between them. This CDR3 has 14 residues. CDR3 bases: TGTGCCAGCAGCCGGCCCGGGACTCAAGAGACCCAGTACTTC. Its protein is CASSRPGTQETQYF.

This clonotype has at least ten counts. The rearrangement joins TRBV6-2 or TRBV6-3 to TRBJ2-4; TRBD1 matches 7 bases. Trimming took 5 bases from V and 3 from J; bases not matched to a gene: 4. CDR1 MNHEY and CDR2 SVGEGT come from the germline V gene. The CDR3 covers 14 residues. The CDR3 DNA sequence: TGTGCCAGCAGTCCAACAGGGGTCAAAAACATTCAGTACTTC. Translation: CASSPTGVKNIQYF.

This clonotype showed up just a few times. The V call is TRBV2, the J call TRBJ2-7, with 8 positions matching TRBD2. Germline V gene data show CDR1 as SNHLY and CDR2 as FYNNEI. The CDR3 spans 14 residues. V was pared by 6 bases and J by 3 bases, with 7 bases of the junction left unmatched. CDR3 nucleotides: TGTGCCAGCAGAATCACTAGCGGAGGCTACGAGCAGTACTTC. Translation: CASRITSGGYEQYF.

The sample holds many counts of this clonotype. The genes are TRBV6-2 or TRBV6-3 and TRBJ2-6; D gene ambiguous. Trimming pared 5 bases from V and 0 bases from J, leaving 5 bases between. The CDR3 is 14 amino acids. Looked up from germline, CDR1 is MNHEY and CDR2 is SVGEGT. CDR3 bases: TGTGCCAGCAGTGTGGTCTCTGGGGCCAACGTCCTGACTTTC. Translating gives CASSVVSGANVLTF.